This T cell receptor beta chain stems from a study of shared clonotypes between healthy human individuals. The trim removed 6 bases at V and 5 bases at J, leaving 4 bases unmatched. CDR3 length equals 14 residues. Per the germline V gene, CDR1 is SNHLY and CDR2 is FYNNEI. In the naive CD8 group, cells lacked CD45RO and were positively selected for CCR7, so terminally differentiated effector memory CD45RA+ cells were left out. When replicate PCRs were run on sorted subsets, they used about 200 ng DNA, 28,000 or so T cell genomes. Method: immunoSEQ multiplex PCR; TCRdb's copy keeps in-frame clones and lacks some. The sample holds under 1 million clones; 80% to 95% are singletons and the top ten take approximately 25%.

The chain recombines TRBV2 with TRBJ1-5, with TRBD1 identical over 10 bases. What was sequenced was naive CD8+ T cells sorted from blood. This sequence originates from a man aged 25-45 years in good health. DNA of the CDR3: TGTGCCAGCAGGACCGGGACAGGGGATCAGCCCCAGCATTTT. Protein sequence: CASRTGTGDQPQHF.